One and the same sample provided the 13 T cell receptor beta chains below, sequenced in a study of T cell responses to AZD1222 COVID-19 vaccine. Sequencing was performed with immunoSEQ multiplex PCR; in TCRdb, only in-frame clones are kept and a portion is missing. The top ten hold approximately 0.88% of the sample, which has 170,000 or so clones, 85% to 95% seen once. Sequenced material: peripheral blood, taken on day 0 of AZD1222 vaccination. The receptors were sampled from an adult in good health.

V is TRBV5-8 and J is TRBJ2-1; a weak D match, TRBD2 (6 bases). Looked up from germline, CDR1 is SGHTS and CDR2 is YDEGEE. The CDR3 extends over 14 amino acids. V lost 5 bases and J 7 bases, leaving 16 bases between the germline ends. The CDR3 sequence: CASRGRGAGNEQFF. The CDR3 nucleotides are TGTGCCAGCAGGGGGCGCGGGGCCGGTAATGAGCAGTTCTTC.

The rearrangement links TRBV7-9 to TRBJ1-5; TRBD1 agrees at 9 bases. Losses at the gene ends were 5 bases for V and 12 bases for J; bases not matched to a gene: 5. CDR1 is SEHNR and CDR2 is FQNEAQ in the germline V gene (reference sequence). The CDR3 covers 12 residues. CDR3 amino acids: CASSVTGGHQHF. CDR3 sequence (DNA): TGTGCCAGCAGCGTTACAGGGGGCCACCAGCATTTT.

This chain connects TRBV4-1 to TRBJ2-5; D ambiguous. The ends were cut back, 1 base at V and 5 bases at J, with 14 bases in the middle. The CDR3 sequence is 15 residues long. The germline V gene encodes CDR1 MGHRA and CDR2 YSYEKL. The CDR3 sequence is CASSQVLETRETQYF. In DNA form, the CDR3 reads TGCGCCAGCAGCCAAGTACTGGAAACTCGTGAGACCCAGTACTTC.

The gene calls are TRBV27 and TRBJ1-6, with 7 positions matching TRBD1. The ends lost 6 bases at V and 4 bases at J; junction bases unmatched: 15. The CDR3 extends over 18 amino acids. Germline CDR1 is MNHEY and CDR2 is SMNVEV (reference sequence). The CDR3 region is CASSQYRGAGGYNSPLHF. The CDR3 bases are TGTGCCAGCAGCCAATACCGAGGAGCAGGGGGTTATAATTCACCCCTCCACTTT.

The chain recombines TRBV24-1 with TRBJ1-2; D is possibly TRBD1 (5 bases). Germline lookup yields CDR1 KGHDR and CDR2 SFDVKD. There are 15 residues in the CDR3. Trimming shortened V by 4 bases and J by 4 bases, and 15 bases separated the two germline ends. CDR3 in DNA: TGTGCCACCAGTGACCCCCTAGACAGTATCTATGGCTACACCTTC. Its translation: CATSDPLDSIYGYTF.

CDR3 protein: CASSTDRGNTIYF. The CDR3 DNA sequence: TGTGCCAGCAGCACCGACCGAGGGAACACCATATATTTT. The chain recombines TRBV13 with TRBJ1-3; D is undetermined. V lost 5 bases and J lost 7, with 12 bases in between. CDR1 is PRHDT and CDR2 is FYEKMQ in the germline V gene (reference sequence). The CDR3 extends over 13 amino acids.

The chain's CDR3 is CASSRDRAAEAFF. CDR3 coding DNA: TGCGCCAGCAGCCGAGACAGGGCAGCTGAAGCTTTCTTT. J is TRBJ1-1 and V is TRBV5-1; 7 bases match TRBD1. Germline-derived CDR1 and CDR2 are SGHRS and YFSETQ. V dropped 4 bases and J dropped 6; count of bases not matched to a gene: 6. This CDR3 contains 13 residues.

The rearrangement joins TRBV28 to TRBJ2-7; no definite D call. V dropped 6 bases and J dropped 6 bases, with 15 bases sitting between them. This CDR3 comprises 13 residues. Germline assignment: CDR1 MDHEN and CDR2 SYDVKM. The CDR3 loop reads CASRPDGVGEQYF. Written as DNA, the CDR3 is TGTGCCAGCAGACCTGATGGTGTGGGCGAGCAGTACTTC.

The chain links TRBV6-2 or TRBV6-3 to TRBJ2-1; D unclear. This CDR3 is 11 amino acids long. V lost 5 bases, J lost 11 bases, and 10 bases lay in between. Germline-derived CDR1 and CDR2 are MNHEY and SVGEGT. CDR3 sequence: CASSQQIKQFF. CDR3 in DNA: TGTGCCAGCAGTCAACAGATAAAGCAGTTCTTC.

The genes are TRBV18 and TRBJ1-1; unclear D gene. The CDR3 consists of 14 residues. V lost 0 bases and J 1 base, leaving 6 bases between the germline ends. Germline V gene data show CDR1 as KGHSH and CDR2 as LQKENI. CDR3 residues: CASSPPSENTEAFF. As DNA, the CDR3 is TGTGCCAGCTCACCACCGTCAGAGAACACTGAAGCTTTCTTT.

A single count supports this clone. This chain joins TRBV4-1 and TRBJ1-4; 11 bases line up with TRBD1. This CDR3 has 17 amino acids. Germline loops: CDR1 MGHRA, CDR2 YSYEKL. V lost 0 bases to trimming and J lost 6 bases; unmatched junction nucleotides: 6. The CDR3 coding sequence is TGCGCCAGCAGCCAAGATAGGCGGACAGGGGGCGATGAAAAACTGTTTTTT. Encoded protein: CASSQDRRTGGDEKLFF.

The V call is TRBV5-6, the J call TRBJ1-4; D call uncertain. The CDR3 spans 14 residues. Per germline, CDR1 SGHDT and CDR2 YYEEEE. Trimming removed 6 bases at V and 7 bases at J, with 16 bases between. In DNA form, the CDR3 reads TGTGCCAGCACCAACAGTTACCCTGGTGAAAAACTGTTTTTT. This encodes CASTNSYPGEKLFF. The variable domain in full, with the rest retrieved from reference TRBV5-6 and TRBJ1-4, is DAGVTQSPTHLIKTRGQQVTLRCSPKSGHDTVSWYQQALGQGPQFIFQYYEEEERQRGNFPDRFSGHQFPNYSSELNVNALLLGDSALYLCASTNSYPGEKLFFGSGTQLSVL.

V is TRBV24-1 and J is TRBJ1-5, with D hard to call. V lost 2 bases and J 0 bases, leaving 16 bases between the germline ends. This CDR3 is 18 amino acids long. Germline V gene sequence: CDR1 KGHDR, CDR2 SFDVKD. CDR3 sequence (DNA): TGTGCCACCAGTGATTCGCCGACACGTAAGTATAGCAATCAGCCCCAGCATTTT. It encodes CATSDSPTRKYSNQPQHF.